The clone carrying this T cell receptor (beta chain) appeared a single time. The antigen is undetermined. This entry comes from a study of cytomegalovirus exposure and HLA in healthy donors. On the study more broadly: The early release's HLA-typed donors yielded 78 million or so unique TCRs. Study-wide results and caveats: Analysis was carried out at a later point, and it linked a missense DCLRE1C variant to TCR beta V- and J-gene trimming. In a later analysis, at a false discovery rate of 0.05, over 15,000 TCR beta sequences were associated with HLA alleles.

Researchers ran the PCR with 60 Vbeta and 13 Jbeta primers. The protocol was immunoSEQ multiplex PCR, while the TCRdb copy is restricted to in-frame clones and leaves out a portion. The table has 120,000 or so clones, 60% to 85% seen once; the top ten hold 2.7%. The CDR3 totals 15 residues. Germline CDR1 SGHTA, CDR2 FQGNSA. The V end was cut by 4 bases, the J end by 6 bases, with 16 bases between. V gene TRBV7-2 combines with J gene TRBJ1-5; D is perhaps TRBD1 (6 bases). This TCR was recovered from a woman in her thirties or forties in good health and CMV-seropositive. The sample consisted of PBMCs. The CDR3 coding sequence is TGTGCCAGCAGCTCCCTGGGGGGGCAGGGTCAGCCCCAGCATTTT. Translation gives CASSSLGGQGQPQHF. Variable domain in full (rest from reference TRBV7-2 and TRBJ1-5): GAGVSQSPSNKVTEKGKDVELRCDPISGHTALYWYRQSLGQGLEFLIYFQGNSAPDKSGLPSDRFSAERTGGSVSTLTIQRTQQEDSAVYLCASSSLGGQGQPQHFGDGTRLSIL.